The 20 T cell receptor beta chains below all came from one sample that was sequenced in a study of blood T cell repertoires in COVID-19. This table comes from immunoSEQ multiplex PCR, and its TCRdb copy is limited to in-frame clones, with some not included. Among approximately 140,000 clones listed, roughly 90% were seen once. Sequenced sample: peripheral blood. The receptors originated from a man aged 50-59 years with active or convalescent COVID-19.

V usage is TRBV14 and J usage is TRBJ1-6; D is uncertain. Germline values: CDR1 SGHDN, CDR2 FVKESK. Trimming stripped 0 bases from V and 3 bases from J, with 6 bases between. CDR3 length equals 15 residues. As DNA, the CDR3 is TGTGCCAGCAGCCAAGAGCAGGACTATAATTCACCCCTCCACTTT. As protein: CASSQEQDYNSPLHF.

In the case of this clone: The junction departs from the called germline gene at one end, perhaps through a read error. This chain links TRBV11-2 with TRBJ2-5; TRBD2 aligns across 11 bases. The CDR3 extends over 14 amino acids. In germline, CDR1 is SGHAT, CDR2 FQNNGV. The CDR3 loop is CASRLAGGPEAQYF. Written as DNA, the CDR3 is TGTGCCAGCAGATTAGCGGGGGGGCCGGAGGCCCAGTACTTC.

The chain is built from TRBV5-6 and TRBJ2-1, with TRBD2 matching 9 bases. The CDR3 is 15 residues long. Germline loops: CDR1 SGHDT, CDR2 YYEEEE. The J segment lost 5 bases and the V segment lost 5 bases, leaving 8 bases of the junction unmatched. In DNA form, the CDR3 reads TGTGCCAGCAGTTCTAGCGGGACTATCCACAATGAGCAGTTCTTC. Protein sequence: CASSSSGTIHNEQFF.

The genes are TRBV18 and TRBJ2-1; tentatively, D is TRBD1 (6 bases). Per the germline V gene, CDR1 is KGHSH and CDR2 is LQKENI. The CDR3 length is 17 residues. The ends were cut back, 4 bases at V and 2 bases at J, with 18 bases in the middle. The DNA of the CDR3 is TGTGCCAGCTCACGTCGCGTTAGGGACACAACCTACAATGAGCAGTTCTTC. Protein: CASSRRVRDTTYNEQFF.

This sequence joins TRBV30 and TRBJ1-6; D is unclear. The CDR3 consists of 15 residues. From germline, CDR1 is GTSNPN and CDR2 SVGIG (reference sequence). Trimming removed 1 base from V and 0 bases from J, with 7 bases in between. CDR3 bases: TGTGCCTGGAGTGCGGGGAGCTCCTATAATTCACCCCTCCACTTT. It codes for CAWSAGSSYNSPLHF.

This clone came up once. The chain is built from TRBV5-1 and TRBJ2-2; TRBD1 aligns across 9 bases. The CDR3 covers 17 residues. Germline assignment: CDR1 SGHRS and CDR2 YFSETQ. V dropped 4 bases and J dropped 6; count of bases not matched to a gene: 13. The CDR3 coding sequence is TGCGCCAGCAGCCAACCCCATGGGACAGGGCGTTCCGGGGAGCTGTTTTTT. It specifies CASSQPHGTGRSGELFF.

This clone was seen once. CDR3 sequence: CASGTGLADTQYF. The CDR3 DNA follows: TGTGCCAGCGGAACAGGGCTAGCAGATACGCAGTATTTT. This chain joins TRBV19 and TRBJ2-3; TRBD1 might be the D (6 bases). Trimming took 9 bases from V and 4 from J, leaving 14 bases between them. Per the germline V gene, CDR1 is LNHDA and CDR2 is SQIVND (reference sequence). CDR3 length equals 13 residues. Using reference TRBV19 and TRBJ2-3 for the parts outside the CDR3, the full variable domain is DGGITQSPKYLFRKEGQNVTLSCEQNLNHDAMYWYRQDPGQGLRLIYYSQIVNDFQKGDIAEGYSVSREKKESFPLTVTSAQKNPTAFYLCASGTGLADTQYFGPGTRLTVL.

The V call is TRBV5-1, the J call TRBJ1-6, with TRBD1 identical over 8 bases. Unmatched junction bases numbered 19, after V lost 4 bases and J lost 10 bases. The CDR3 extends over 18 amino acids. Per germline, CDR1 SGHRS and CDR2 YFSETQ. The chain's CDR3 is CASSEGAVQTGAPSPLHF. For the CDR3, the DNA is TGCGCCAGCAGCGAGGGCGCGGTCCAGACAGGGGCACCGTCACCCCTCCACTTT.

The chain uses TRBV10-2 and TRBJ1-2; TRBD1 agrees at 7 bases. The CDR3 has 14 amino acids. V lost 6 bases, J lost 2 bases, and 6 bases stayed unmatched. From germline, CDR1 is WSHSY and CDR2 SAAADI. In DNA, the CDR3 is TGCGCCAGCAGCCCCGGGACAGCCAACTATGGCTACACCTTC. This translates into CASSPGTANYGYTF.

The genes are TRBV19 and TRBJ1-2; possible D gene TRBD1, 6 bases. Germline assignment: CDR1 LNHDA and CDR2 SQIVND (reference sequence). CDR3 size: 18 residues. Between the trimmed V and J ends, which lost 0 bases and 6 bases, there was a span of 23 bases. The CDR3 nucleotides read TGTGCCAGTAGTATAGATGTAGAAGTCGCAGGGGCCGGTCATGGCTACACCTTC. It yields the protein CASSIDVEVAGAGHGYTF.

This sequence joins TRBV19 and TRBJ1-1; D not resolved. Germline V gene lookup returns CDR1 LNHDA and CDR2 SQIVND (reference sequence). The germline V and J ends were trimmed by 0 bases and 2 bases, with 7 bases remaining between them. The CDR3 spans 14 residues. The CDR3 DNA is TGTGCCAGTAGTATAGACGGAGTTAACACTGAAGCTTTCTTT. It yields the protein CASSIDGVNTEAFF.

This clone was detected a few times. The gene calls are TRBV12-5 and TRBJ2-7, with D possibly being TRBD1 (5 bases). The CDR3 loop spans 13 amino acids. The ends were cut back, 9 bases at V and 3 bases at J, with 15 bases in the middle. Per the germline V gene, CDR1 is LGHNT and CDR2 is FRNRAP. The CDR3 bases are TGTGCTAGCTCTTTAAGGCAGGGCTACGAGCAGTACTTC. This gives the protein CASSLRQGYEQYF.

The chain recombines TRBV11-2 with TRBJ1-2; 7 nucleotides line up with TRBD1. This CDR3 is 15 amino acids long. Germline CDR1 is SGHAT and CDR2 is FQNNGV. The V segment lost 1 base and the J segment 5 bases; nucleotides outside the gene matches: 7. Written as DNA, the CDR3 is TGTGCCAGCAGCTTAGCAACAGGGGTCCGATATGGCTACACCTTC. It is translated as CASSLATGVRYGYTF.

The chain recombines TRBV12-5 with TRBJ2-7, with 9 bases lining up with TRBD1. Germline V gene sequence: CDR1 LGHNT, CDR2 FRNRAP. The CDR3 runs 14 residues. J lost 6 bases, V lost 2 bases, and 5 bases had no gene match. The CDR3 DNA reads as TGTGCTAGTGGTTTGACGATGACAGGGGGCGAGCAGTACTTC. Residues: CASGLTMTGGEQYF.

The chain uses TRBV3-1 (or the pseudogene TRBV3-2) and TRBJ1-1; the D is unclear. V lost 1 base to trimming and J lost 0 bases, with 9 bases between them. The CDR3 has 15 residues. Germline-derived CDR1 and CDR2 are LGHDT and YNNKEL (reference sequence). The CDR3 is CASSQASSVNTEAFF. The CDR3 nucleotides are TGTGCCAGCAGCCAAGCGTCGTCGGTGAACACTGAAGCTTTCTTT.

The chain has TRBV29-1 and TRBJ1-1; D is unresolved. The CDR3 is made up of 11 amino acids. V lost 6 bases and J lost 8, with 13 bases in between. Germline-derived CDR1 and CDR2 are SQVTM and ANQGSEA. The CDR3 coding sequence is TGCAGCGTCAGGCTTTCGTTCGAAGCTTTCTTT. It encodes CSVRLSFEAFF.

The chain is built from TRBV2 and TRBJ1-4; D unclear. The CDR3 runs to 13 residues. Per germline, CDR1 SNHLY and CDR2 FYNNEI. Trimming cost V 6 bases and J 4 bases, with 9 bases left between them. CDR3 protein: CASRSIRNEKLFF. The CDR3 DNA sequence: TGTGCCAGCAGGAGCATTCGTAATGAAAAACTGTTTTTT.

In this sample, this clone turned up once. The V and J genes are TRBV5-8 and TRBJ2-2, with D unresolved. Trimming left V 4 bases short and J 10 bases short, with 8 bases between. This CDR3 comprises 11 residues. Germline CDR1 is SGHTS and CDR2 is YDEGEE. For the CDR3, the DNA is TGTGCCAGCAGCCTGCTGGCGGAGCTGTTTTTT. It is translated as CASSLLAELFF.

The J gene is TRBJ1-6, the V gene TRBV14; D might be TRBD1 (6 bases). The CDR3 is made up of 15 amino acids. The V gene lost 0 bases and the J gene lost 9 bases, with 12 bases spanning the gap. Germline V lookup: CDR1 SGHDN, CDR2 FVKESK. The CDR3 DNA reads TGTGCCAGCAGCCAAGATTACAGGGTTGGTTCACCCCTCCACTTT. This encodes CASSQDYRVGSPLHF.

The rearrangement uses TRBV19 and TRBJ1-5, with 9 bases fitting TRBD1. The CDR3 is 16 residues long. The junction had 9 bases not matched to a gene; V was cut back by 5 bases and J by 4 bases. Germline V CDR1 and CDR2: LNHDA, SQIVND (reference sequence). For the CDR3, the DNA is TGTGCCAGTAGTCCTTCTCGGGGGACAGGGAATCAGCCCCAGCATTTT. It codes for CASSPSRGTGNQPQHF.